This TCR beta chain derives from a study of cytomegalovirus exposure and HLA in healthy donors. Findings and limits, study-wide: Indistinguishable V segments, including TRBV6-2 and TRBV6-3, were excluded.

Trimming removed 4 bases from V and 2 bases from J; junction bases left unmatched: 14. Germline values: CDR1 SGHNT, CDR2 YYREEE (reference sequence). This CDR3 contains 17 residues. 60 Vbeta and 13 Jbeta primers were used in PCR. Clones were sequenced by immunoSEQ multiplex PCR, and TCRdb holds only the in-frame ones, with some missing. This repertoire includes about 84,000 clones. A word on this clone: What it binds is not known. The identical CDR3 is also encoded by other nucleotide sequences in the sample.

This chain links TRBV5-4 with TRBJ2-7; TRBD2 matches 8 bases. The sample comprised PBMCs. This TCR was sampled from a middle-aged man in good health and CMV-seronegative. The CDR3 here is CASSQPGGGTRPYEQYF. The CDR3 DNA sequence: TGTGCCAGCAGCCAGCCCGGGGGAGGGACTAGACCCTACGAGCAGTACTTC.